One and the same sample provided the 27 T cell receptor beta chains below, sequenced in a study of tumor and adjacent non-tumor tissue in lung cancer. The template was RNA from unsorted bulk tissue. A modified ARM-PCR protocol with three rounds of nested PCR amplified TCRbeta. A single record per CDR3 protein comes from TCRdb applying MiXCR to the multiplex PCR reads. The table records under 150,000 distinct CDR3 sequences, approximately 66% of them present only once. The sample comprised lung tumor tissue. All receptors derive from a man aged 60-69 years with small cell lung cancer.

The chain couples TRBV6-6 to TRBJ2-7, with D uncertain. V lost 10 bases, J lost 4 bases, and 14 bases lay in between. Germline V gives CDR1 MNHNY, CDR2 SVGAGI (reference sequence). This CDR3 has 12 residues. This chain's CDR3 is CATRIGTYEQYF. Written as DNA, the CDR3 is TGTGCCACCAGGATAGGAACTTACGAGCAGTACTTC.

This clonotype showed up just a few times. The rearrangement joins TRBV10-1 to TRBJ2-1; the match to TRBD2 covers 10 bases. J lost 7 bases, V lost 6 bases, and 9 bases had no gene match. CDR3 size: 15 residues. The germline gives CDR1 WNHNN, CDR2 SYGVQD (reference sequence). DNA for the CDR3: TGCGCCAGCAGCGAGCCTTTAGCGGGAGGAAATGAGCAGTTCTTC. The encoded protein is CASSEPLAGGNEQFF.

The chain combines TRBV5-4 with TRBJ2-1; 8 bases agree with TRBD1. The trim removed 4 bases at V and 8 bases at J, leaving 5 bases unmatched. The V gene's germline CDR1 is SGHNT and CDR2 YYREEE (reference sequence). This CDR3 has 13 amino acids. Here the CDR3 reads CASSRDRSHEQFF. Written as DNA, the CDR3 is TGTGCCAGCAGCCGGGACAGGAGCCATGAGCAGTTCTTC.

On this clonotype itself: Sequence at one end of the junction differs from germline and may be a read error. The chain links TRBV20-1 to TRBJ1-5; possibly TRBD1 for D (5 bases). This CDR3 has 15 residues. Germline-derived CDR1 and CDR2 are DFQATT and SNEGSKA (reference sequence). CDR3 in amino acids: CSARAGTVSNEPQHF. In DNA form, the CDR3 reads TGCAGTGCTAGAGCCGGGACGGTTAGCAATGAGCCCCAGCATTTT.

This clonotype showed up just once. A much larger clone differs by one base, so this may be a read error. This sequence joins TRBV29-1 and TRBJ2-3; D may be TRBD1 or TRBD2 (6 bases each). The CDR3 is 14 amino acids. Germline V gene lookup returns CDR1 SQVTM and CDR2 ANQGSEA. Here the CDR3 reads CCVVGQGRTDTQYF. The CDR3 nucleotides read TGCTGCGTTGTTGGCCAGGGGAGGACAGATACGCAGTATTTT.

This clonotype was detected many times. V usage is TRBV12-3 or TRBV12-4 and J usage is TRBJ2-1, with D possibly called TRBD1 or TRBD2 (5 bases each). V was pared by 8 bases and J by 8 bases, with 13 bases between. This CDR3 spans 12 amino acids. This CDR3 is CASRRGVDEQFF. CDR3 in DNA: TGTGCCAGCCGACGAGGGGTCGATGAGCAGTTCTTC.

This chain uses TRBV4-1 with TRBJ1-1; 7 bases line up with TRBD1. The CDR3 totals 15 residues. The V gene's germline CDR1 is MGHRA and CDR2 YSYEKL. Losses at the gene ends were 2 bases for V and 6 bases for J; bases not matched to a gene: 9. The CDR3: CASSQSRGFGAEAFF. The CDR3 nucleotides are TGCGCCAGCAGCCAATCCAGGGGGTTCGGGGCTGAAGCTTTCTTT.

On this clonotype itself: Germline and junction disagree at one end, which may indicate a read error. The DNA of the CDR3 is TGCACCAGCAGCTTGAATGCCAATTCACCCCTCCACTTT. Translated, it gives CTSSLNANSPLHF. The chain has TRBV5-1 and TRBJ1-6; D remains unclear. Germline values: CDR1 SGHRS, CDR2 YFSETQ. The CDR3 loop spans 13 amino acids.

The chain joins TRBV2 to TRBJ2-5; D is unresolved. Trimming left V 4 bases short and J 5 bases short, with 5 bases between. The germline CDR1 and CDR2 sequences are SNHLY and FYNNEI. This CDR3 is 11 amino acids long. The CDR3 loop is CASSAPETQYF. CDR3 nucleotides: TGTGCCAGCAGTGCACCCGAGACCCAGTACTTC.

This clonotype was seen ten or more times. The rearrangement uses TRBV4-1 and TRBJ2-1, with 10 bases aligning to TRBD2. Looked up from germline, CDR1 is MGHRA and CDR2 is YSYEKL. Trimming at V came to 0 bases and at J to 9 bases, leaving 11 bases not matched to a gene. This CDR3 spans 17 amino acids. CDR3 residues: CASSQERASGSLGEQFF. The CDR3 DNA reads TGCGCCAGCAGCCAAGAAAGGGCTAGCGGGAGTTTGGGTGAGCAGTTCTTC.

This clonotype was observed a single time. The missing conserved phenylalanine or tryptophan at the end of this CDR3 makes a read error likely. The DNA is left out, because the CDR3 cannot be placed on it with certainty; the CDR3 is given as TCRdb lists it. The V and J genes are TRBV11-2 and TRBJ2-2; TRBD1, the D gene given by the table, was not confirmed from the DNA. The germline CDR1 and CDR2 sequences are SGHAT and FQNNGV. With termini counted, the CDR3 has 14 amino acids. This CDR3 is CASPGTGNTGELIL.

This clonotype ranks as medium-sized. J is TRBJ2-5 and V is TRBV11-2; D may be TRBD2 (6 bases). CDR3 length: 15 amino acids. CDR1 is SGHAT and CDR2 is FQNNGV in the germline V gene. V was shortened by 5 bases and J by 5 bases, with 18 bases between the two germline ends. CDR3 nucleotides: TGTGCCAGCAGCCCCCGTGACGGGAGCAGGGAGACCCAGTACTTC. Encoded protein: CASSPRDGSRETQYF.

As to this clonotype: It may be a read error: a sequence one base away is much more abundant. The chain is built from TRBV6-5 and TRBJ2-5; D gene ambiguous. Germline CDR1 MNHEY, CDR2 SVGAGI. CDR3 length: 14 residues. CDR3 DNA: TGTGCCAGCAGTTCCCTTGAAATACAAGAGACCAAGTACTTC. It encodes CASSSLEIQETKYF.

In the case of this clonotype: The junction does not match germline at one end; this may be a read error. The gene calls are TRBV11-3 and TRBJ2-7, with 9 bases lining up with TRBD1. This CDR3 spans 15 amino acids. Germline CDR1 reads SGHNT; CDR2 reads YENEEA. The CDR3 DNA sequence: TGTACCAGCAGCCGTCCCGGGACAGGGTTCCATGAGCAGTACTTC. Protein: CTSSRPGTGFHEQYF.

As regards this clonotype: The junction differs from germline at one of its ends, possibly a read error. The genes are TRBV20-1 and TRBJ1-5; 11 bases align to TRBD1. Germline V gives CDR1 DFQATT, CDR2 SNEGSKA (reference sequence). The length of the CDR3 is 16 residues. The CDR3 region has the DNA TGCAGTGCTACCCGGGGGGACAGGGGGGGAAATCAGGCCCAGCATTTT. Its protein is CSATRGDRGGNQAQHF.

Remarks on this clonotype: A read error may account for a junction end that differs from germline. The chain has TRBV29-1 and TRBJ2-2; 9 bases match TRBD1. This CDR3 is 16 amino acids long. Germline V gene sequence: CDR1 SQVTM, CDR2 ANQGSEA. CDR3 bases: TGTAGCGTCGCCGGGACAGGGAAATCGAGCACCGGAGAGCTGTTTTTT. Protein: CSVAGTGKSSTGELFF.

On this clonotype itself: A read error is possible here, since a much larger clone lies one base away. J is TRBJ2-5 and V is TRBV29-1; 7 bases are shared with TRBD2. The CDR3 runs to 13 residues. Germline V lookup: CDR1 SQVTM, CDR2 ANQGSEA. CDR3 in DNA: TGCATCGCAGCGGGACCCGACCAAGAGACCCAGTACTTC. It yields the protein CIAAGPDQETQYF.

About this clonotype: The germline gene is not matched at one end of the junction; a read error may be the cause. For the CDR3, the DNA is TGTGCCAGCAATCGAGGGACCTCCTATGAGCAGTGCTTC. Translating gives CASNRGTSYEQCF. The chain employs TRBV28 and TRBJ2-7; D may be TRBD1 or TRBD2 (5 bases each). CDR3 length: 13 amino acids. Germline values: CDR1 MDHEN, CDR2 SYDVKM.

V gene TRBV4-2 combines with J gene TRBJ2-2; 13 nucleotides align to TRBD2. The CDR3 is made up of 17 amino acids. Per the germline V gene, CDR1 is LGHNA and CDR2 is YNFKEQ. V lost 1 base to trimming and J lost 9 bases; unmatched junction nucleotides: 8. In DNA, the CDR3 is TGTGCCAGCAGCCAAGGACTAGCGGGAGGTCTAACCAGGGAGCTGTTTTTT. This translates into CASSQGLAGGLTRELFF.

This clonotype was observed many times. Written as DNA, the CDR3 is TGTGCCAGCAGTTTAATCAGCGGGAGCTACAATGAGCAGTTCTTC. Its translation: CASSLISGSYNEQFF. The J gene is TRBJ2-1, the V gene TRBV12-3 or TRBV12-4; 8 bases map to TRBD2. V lost 2 bases to trimming and J lost 3 bases; unmatched junction nucleotides: 3. CDR3 size: 15 residues.

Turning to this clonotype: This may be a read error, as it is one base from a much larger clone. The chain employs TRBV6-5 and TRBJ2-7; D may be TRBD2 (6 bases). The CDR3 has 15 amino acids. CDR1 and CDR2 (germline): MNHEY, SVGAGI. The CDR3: CTSSYSGGAPYEQYF. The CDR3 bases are TGTACCAGCAGTTACTCGGGCGGGGCCCCCTACGAGCAGTACTTC.

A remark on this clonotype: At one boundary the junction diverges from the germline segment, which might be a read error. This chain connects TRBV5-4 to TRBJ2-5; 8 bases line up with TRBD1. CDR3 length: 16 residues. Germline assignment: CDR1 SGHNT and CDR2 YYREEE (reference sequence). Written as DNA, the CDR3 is TGTGCCAGCAGCCCTGGACAGGGCACCCTTCAAGAGGCCCAGTACTTC. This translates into CASSPGQGTLQEAQYF.

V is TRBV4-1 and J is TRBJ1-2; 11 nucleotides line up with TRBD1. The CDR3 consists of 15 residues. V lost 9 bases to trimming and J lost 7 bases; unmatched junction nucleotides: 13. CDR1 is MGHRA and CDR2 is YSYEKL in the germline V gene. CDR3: CASNPGGQGASGYTF. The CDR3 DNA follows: TGCGCCAGTAACCCAGGAGGACAGGGGGCAAGTGGCTACACCTTC.

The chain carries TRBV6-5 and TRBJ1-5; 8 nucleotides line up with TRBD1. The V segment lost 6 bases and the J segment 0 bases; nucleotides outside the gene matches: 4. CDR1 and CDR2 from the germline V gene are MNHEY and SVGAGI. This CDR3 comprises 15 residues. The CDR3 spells CASRTTGGSNQPQHF. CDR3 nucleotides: TGTGCCAGCAGAACAACAGGGGGTAGCAATCAGCCCCAGCATTTT.

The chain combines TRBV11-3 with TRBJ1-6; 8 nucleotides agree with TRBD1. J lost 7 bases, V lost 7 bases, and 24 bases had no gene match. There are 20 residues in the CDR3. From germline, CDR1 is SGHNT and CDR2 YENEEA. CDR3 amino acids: CASNQHQDRVSTRTNSPLHF. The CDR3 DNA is TGTGCCAGCAACCAGCACCAGGACAGGGTCTCCACTCGGACAAATTCACCCCTCCACTTT. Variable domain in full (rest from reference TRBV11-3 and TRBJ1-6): EAGVVQSPRYKIIEKKQPVAFWCNPISGHNTLYWYLQNLGQGPELLIRYENEEAVDDSQLPKDRFSAERLKGVDSTLKIQPAELGDSAVYLCASNQHQDRVSTRTNSPLHFGNGTRLTVT.

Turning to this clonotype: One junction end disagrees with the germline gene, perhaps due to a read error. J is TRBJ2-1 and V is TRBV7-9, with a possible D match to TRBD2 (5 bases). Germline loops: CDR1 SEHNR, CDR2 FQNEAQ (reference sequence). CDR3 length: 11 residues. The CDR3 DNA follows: TGTGCCAGTGGTGCTAGCAATGAGAAGTTCTTC. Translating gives CASGASNEKFF.

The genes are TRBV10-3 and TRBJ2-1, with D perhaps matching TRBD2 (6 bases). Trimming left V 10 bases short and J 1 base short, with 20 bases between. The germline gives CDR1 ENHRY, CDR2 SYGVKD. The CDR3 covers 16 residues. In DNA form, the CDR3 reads TGTGCCACCTCACTATCGGGGGAGACTTCCTACAATGAGCAGTTCTTC. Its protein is CATSLSGETSYNEQFF.